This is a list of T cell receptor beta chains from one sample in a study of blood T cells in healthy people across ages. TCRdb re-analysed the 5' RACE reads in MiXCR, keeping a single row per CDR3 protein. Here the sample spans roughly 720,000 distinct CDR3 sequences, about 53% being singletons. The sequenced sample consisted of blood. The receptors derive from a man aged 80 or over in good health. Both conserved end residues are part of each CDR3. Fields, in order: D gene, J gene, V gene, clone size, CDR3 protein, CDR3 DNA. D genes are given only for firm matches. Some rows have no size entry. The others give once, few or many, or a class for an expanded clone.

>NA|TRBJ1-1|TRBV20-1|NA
CSAPGLGAEAFF
TGCAGTGCTCCGGGCCTAGGCGCTGAAGCTTTCTTT
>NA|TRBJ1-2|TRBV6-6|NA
CASSYSKGLGELTF
TGTGCCAGCAGTTACTCGAAAGGGTTAGGAGAACTCACCTTC
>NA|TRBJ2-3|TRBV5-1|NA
CASSLDSASDTQYF
TGCGCCAGCAGCTTGGACAGTGCATCAGATACGCAGTATTTT
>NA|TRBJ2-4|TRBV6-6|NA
CASSYLVGSLYF
TGTGCCAGCAGTTACTTGGTCGGGAGCCTGTACTTC
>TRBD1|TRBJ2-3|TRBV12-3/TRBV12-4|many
CASSGQGAADTQYF
TGTGCCAGCAGTGGACAGGGGGCGGCAGATACGCAGTATTTT
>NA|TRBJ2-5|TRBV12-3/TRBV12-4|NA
CASSLLAETQYF
TGTGCCAGCAGTTTACTTGCGGAGACCCAGTACTTC
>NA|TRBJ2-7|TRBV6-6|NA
CASTYFAGSSYEQYF
TGTGCCAGCACCTACTTCGCAGGGAGCTCCTACGAGCAGTACTTC
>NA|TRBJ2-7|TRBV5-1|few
CASSLHGSTYEQYF
TGCGCCAGCAGCTTGCACGGGTCCACCTACGAGCAGTACTTC
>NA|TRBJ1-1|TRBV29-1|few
CSVDEARGMNTEAFF
TGCAGCGTTGATGAAGCGCGGGGAATGAACACTGAAGCTTTCTTT
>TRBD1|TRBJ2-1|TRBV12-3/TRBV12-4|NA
CASSFVRGRGNREQFF
TGTGCCAGCAGTTTTGTGAGGGGGCGCGGAAATCGTGAGCAGTTCTTC
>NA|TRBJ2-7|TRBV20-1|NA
CSARGNRVYEQYF
TGCAGTGCTAGAGGTAACAGGGTCTACGAGCAGTACTTC
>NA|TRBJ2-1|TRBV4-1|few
CASSQEGLTAGNEQFF
TGCGCCAGCAGCCAAGAGGGGTTGACCGCCGGCAATGAGCAGTTCTTC
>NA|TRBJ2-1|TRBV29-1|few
CSVLAPRGHEQFF
TGCAGCGTGCTGGCTCCACGCGGCCATGAGCAGTTCTTC
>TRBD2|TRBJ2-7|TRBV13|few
CASSLGPSGRLSYEQYF
TGTGCCAGCAGCTTAGGGCCTAGCGGGAGATTGTCCTACGAGCAGTACTTC
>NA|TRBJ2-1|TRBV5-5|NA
CASSLGPSTYEQFF
TGTGCCAGCAGCTTGGGACCTTCCACCTATGAGCAGTTCTTC
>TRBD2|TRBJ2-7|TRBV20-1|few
CSATWTSGSRYEQYF
TGCAGTGCTACCTGGACTAGCGGGAGTAGGTACGAGCAGTACTTC
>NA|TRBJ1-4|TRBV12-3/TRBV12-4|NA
CASSQTWAQKPTNEKLFF
TGTGCCAGCAGTCAAACGTGGGCACAGAAACCAACTAATGAAAAACTGTTTTTT
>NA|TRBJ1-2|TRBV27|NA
CASGALQGGVYGYTF
TGTGCCAGCGGGGCTCTCCAGGGAGGAGTCTATGGCTACACCTTC
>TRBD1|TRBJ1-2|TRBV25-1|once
CASKREGAHYGYTF
TGTGCCAGCAAACGGGAGGGGGCCCACTATGGCTACACCTTC
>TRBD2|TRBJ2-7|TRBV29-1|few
CSVATSQDYEQYF
TGCAGCGTTGCGACTAGCCAAGACTACGAGCAGTACTTC
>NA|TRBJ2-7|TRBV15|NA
CATSREGEPREQYF
TGTGCCACCAGCAGAGAGGGAGAACCCCGCGAGCAGTACTTC
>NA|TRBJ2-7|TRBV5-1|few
CAIRLGDIAYEQYF
TGCGCCATCCGGCTGGGGGACATTGCCTACGAGCAGTACTTC
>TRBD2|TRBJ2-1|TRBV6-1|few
CASSILAGEGNEQFF
TGTGCCAGCAGCATACTAGCGGGAGAAGGCAATGAGCAGTTCTTC
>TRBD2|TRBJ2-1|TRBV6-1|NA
CASSEPRTSYNNEQFF
TGTGCCAGCAGTGAACCCCGGACTAGCTACAACAATGAGCAGTTCTTC
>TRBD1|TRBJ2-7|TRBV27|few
CASSLGVGTVLYEQYF
TGTGCCAGCAGTTTAGGGGTCGGGACAGTGCTCTACGAGCAGTACTTC
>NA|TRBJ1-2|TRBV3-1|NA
CASSHLRPGGYGYTF
TGTGCCAGCAGCCATCTCAGGCCCGGGGGGTATGGCTACACCTTC
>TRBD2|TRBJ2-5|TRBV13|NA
CASSLVGLAGGQETQYF
TGTGCCAGCAGCTTAGTGGGACTAGCGGGAGGGCAAGAGACCCAGTACTTC
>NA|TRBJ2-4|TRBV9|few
CASSIGHDSKNIQYF
TGTGCCAGCAGCATCGGACATGACTCCAAAAACATTCAGTACTTC
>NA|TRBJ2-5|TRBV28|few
CASSLFGSETQYF
TGTGCCAGCAGTTTATTCGGGTCAGAGACCCAGTACTTC
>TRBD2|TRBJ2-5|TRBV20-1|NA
CSARDPRSGRVETQYF
TGCAGTGCTAGAGACCCGCGTAGCGGGAGGGTGGAGACCCAGTACTTC
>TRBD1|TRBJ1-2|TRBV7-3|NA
CASSFDREPTYGYTF
TGTGCCAGCAGCTTTGACAGGGAGCCAACATATGGCTACACCTTC
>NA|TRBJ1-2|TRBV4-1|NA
CASSQAPRNYGYTF
TGCGCCAGCAGCCAAGCCCCCAGGAACTATGGCTACACCTTC
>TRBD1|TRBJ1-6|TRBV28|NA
CASSTPRDRGRSSPLHF
TGTGCCAGCAGCACCCCTAGGGACAGGGGCAGGAGTTCACCCCTCCACTTT
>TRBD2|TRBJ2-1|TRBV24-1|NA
CATSDPTLPLAGSQSSYNEQFF
TGTGCCACCAGTGATCCCACTTTACCACTAGCGGGAAGCCAGAGCTCCTACAATGAGCAGTTCTTC
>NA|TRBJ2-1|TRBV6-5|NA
CASSYSLLAGNEQFF
TGTGCCAGCAGTTACTCGCTACTGGCGGGAAATGAGCAGTTCTTC
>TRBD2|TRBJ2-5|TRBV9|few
CASSLRPRGGETQYF
TGTGCCAGCAGCCTAAGACCCCGGGGAGGGGAGACCCAGTACTTC
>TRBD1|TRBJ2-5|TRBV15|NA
CATNTDREQETQYF
TGTGCCACCAACACCGACAGGGAACAAGAGACCCAGTACTTC